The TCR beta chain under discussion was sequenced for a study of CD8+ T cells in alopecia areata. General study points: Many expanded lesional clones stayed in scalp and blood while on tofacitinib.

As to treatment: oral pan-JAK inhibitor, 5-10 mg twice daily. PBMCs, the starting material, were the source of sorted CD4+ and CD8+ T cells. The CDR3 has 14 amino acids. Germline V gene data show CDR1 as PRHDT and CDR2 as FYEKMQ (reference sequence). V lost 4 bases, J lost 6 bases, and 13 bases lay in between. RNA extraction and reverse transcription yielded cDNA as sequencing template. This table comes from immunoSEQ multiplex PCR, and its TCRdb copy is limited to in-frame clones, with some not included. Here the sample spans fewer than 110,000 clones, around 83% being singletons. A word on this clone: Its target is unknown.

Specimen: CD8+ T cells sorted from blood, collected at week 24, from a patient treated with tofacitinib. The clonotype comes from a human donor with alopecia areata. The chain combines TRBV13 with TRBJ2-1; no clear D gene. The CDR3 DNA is TGTGCCAGCAGCTCAACCCTCCTAGGCAATGAGCAGTTCTTC. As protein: CASSSTLLGNEQFF.